The 24 T cell receptor beta chains reported below all come from one sample, sequenced in a study of CD8 T cells in ankylosing spondylitis (dated by TCRdb to 2015 to 2018). Receptor libraries were prepared by 5' RACE. The instrument was an Illumina HiSeq 2500. TCRdb reworked the public reads: Q25 trimming with fastp, MiXCR clone assembly, productive beta chains retained. Rows matching on CDR3 protein sequence are summarized as one entry with the most common DNA and genes. This sample is represented by roughly 40,000 distinct CDR3 sequences; around 2.8% of them were singletons. The top ten hold approximately 4.3% of the sample. Sequencing input: blood, either unsorted or a sorted T cell fraction (not recorded which). All receptors come from a male donor with ankylosing spondylitis or in good health (not recorded which).

Ten or more counts support this clonotype. The chain combines TRBV9 with TRBJ1-6; D gene uncertain. The V end lost 2 bases, the J end lost 5 bases, and 8 bases lay between the germline ends. The CDR3 spans 14 residues. Germline-derived CDR1 and CDR2 are SGDLS and YYNGEE. The CDR3 region is CASSVNNHNSPLHF. In DNA, the CDR3 is TGTGCCAGCAGCGTGAACAATCATAATTCACCCCTCCACTTT.

This clonotype was counted at least ten times. This chain links TRBV9 with TRBJ2-1; 9 nucleotides line up with TRBD2. Germline V gene data show CDR1 as SGDLS and CDR2 as YYNGEE. The CDR3 extends over 15 amino acids. With 1 base clipped from V and 7 bases from J, the junction kept 6 bases outside the gene matches. The CDR3 nucleotides are TGTGCCAGCAGCGTACGGCTAGCGGGAAATAATGAGCAGTTCTTC. Protein product: CASSVRLAGNNEQFF. The variable domain in full, with the rest retrieved from reference TRBV9 and TRBJ2-1, is DSGVTQTPKHLITATGQRVTLRCSPRSGDLSVYWYQQSLDQGLQFLIQYYNGEERAKGNILERFSAQQFPDLHSELNLSSLELGDSALYFCASSVRLAGNNEQFFGPGTRLTVL.

This clonotype was found many times. V is TRBV9 and J is TRBJ2-3; 12 nucleotides align to TRBD2. CDR1 SGDLS and CDR2 YYNGEE come from the germline V gene. The CDR3 contains 17 residues. Trimming cost V 0 bases and J 6 bases; bases outside gene matches: 8. For the CDR3, the DNA is TGTGCCAGCAGCGTAGTGTCGTCTAGCGGGAGGGCCGATACGCAGTATTTT. Its protein product is CASSVVSSSGRADTQYF.

In its sample, this clonotype was seen many times. The chain has TRBV9 and TRBJ2-3; TRBD2 aligns across 11 bases. V lost 2 bases, J lost 1 base, and 6 bases stayed unmatched. There are 17 residues in the CDR3. Germline V gives CDR1 SGDLS, CDR2 YYNGEE. The CDR3 DNA reads TGTGCCAGCAGCGTCACTACTAGCGGGAGTGGCACAGATACGCAGTATTTT. This codes for CASSVTTSGSGTDTQYF.

This clonotype was recorded at least ten times. V usage is TRBV9 and J usage is TRBJ2-1; unclear D gene. Trimming removed 2 bases at V and 12 bases at J, with 21 bases between. The CDR3 consists of 15 residues. From germline, CDR1 is SGDLS and CDR2 YYNGEE. DNA for the CDR3: TGTGCCAGCAGCGTGGCCCTTCGGTCCCCCTCTGGGCAGTTCTTC. This sequence encodes CASSVALRSPSGQFF.

This clonotype was counted ten times or more. The genes are TRBV9 and TRBJ2-4; a weak D match, TRBD1 (6 bases). With 0 bases removed from V and 0 bases from J, the gap between germline ends came to 13 bases. The CDR3 has 17 residues. Germline CDR1 reads SGDLS; CDR2 reads YYNGEE. CDR3 sequence (DNA): TGTGCCAGCAGCGTAGGAGGGGACATACTAGCCAAAAACATTCAGTACTTC. It yields the protein CASSVGGDILAKNIQYF.

This clonotype was seen repeatedly, ten times or more. This rearrangement joins TRBV9 to TRBJ2-4; 13 nucleotides match TRBD2. CDR3 length: 16 amino acids. J lost 8 bases, V lost 4 bases, and 9 bases had no gene match. Germline V CDR1 and CDR2: SGDLS, YYNGEE. CDR3 amino acids: CASSPGLAGDGDIQYF. The DNA of the CDR3 is TGTGCCAGCAGCCCCGGACTAGCGGGAGACGGGGACATTCAGTACTTC.

This clonotype was detected ten times or more. The rearrangement uses TRBV9 and TRBJ2-3, with D possibly called TRBD1 or TRBD2 (6 bases each). This CDR3 region has 16 residues. V was cut by 0 bases and J by 0 bases, with 11 bases left in between. The V gene's germline CDR1 is SGDLS and CDR2 YYNGEE. Here the CDR3 reads CASSVVRGGSTDTQYF. For the CDR3, the DNA is TGTGCCAGCAGCGTAGTAAGAGGGGGGAGCACAGATACGCAGTATTTT.

This clonotype was counted many times. V and J are TRBV9 and TRBJ2-3, with D perhaps matching TRBD1 or TRBD2 (6 bases each). V was cut by 0 bases and J by 5 bases, with 13 bases left in between. CDR3 size: 15 residues. Germline V gene data show CDR1 as SGDLS and CDR2 as YYNGEE. This chain's CDR3 is CASSVGPGAKDTQYF. CDR3 nucleotide sequence: TGTGCCAGCAGCGTAGGCCCGGGGGCGAAAGATACGCAGTATTTT.

This clonotype was detected ten times or more. This sequence joins TRBV9 and TRBJ2-1, with D unclear. CDR1 is SGDLS, CDR2 YYNGEE, per germline. Trimming shortened V by 0 bases and J by 5 bases, and 9 bases separated the two germline ends. CDR3 length: 14 amino acids. In nucleotides, the CDR3 is TGTGCCAGCAGCGTAGCTACACCGAACAATGAGCAGTTCTTC. Translated: CASSVATPNNEQFF. Full variable domain (missing parts from reference TRBV9 and TRBJ2-1): DSGVTQTPKHLITATGQRVTLRCSPRSGDLSVYWYQQSLDQGLQFLIQYYNGEERAKGNILERFSAQQFPDLHSELNLSSLELGDSALYFCASSVATPNNEQFFGPGTRLTVL.

The table lists this clonotype with many counts. The rearrangement joins TRBV9 to TRBJ2-5; perhaps D is TRBD1 or TRBD2 (5 bases each). The germline V and J ends were trimmed by 0 bases and 7 bases, with 13 bases remaining between them. This CDR3 comprises 14 residues. Germline-derived CDR1 and CDR2 are SGDLS and YYNGEE. The CDR3 DNA follows: TGTGCCAGCAGCGTAGCCCGGGACCGTGGGACCCAGTACTTC. This encodes CASSVARDRGTQYF.

This clonotype was counted at least ten times. This chain joins TRBV9 and TRBJ2-1, with D perhaps assigned TRBD1 or TRBD2 (6 bases each). The germline V gene has CDR1 SGDLS and CDR2 YYNGEE. Trimming left V 3 bases short and J 4 bases short, with 20 bases between. The length of the CDR3 is 17 residues. CDR3 bases: TGTGCCAGCAGCGAGCCGAGGGGGGAAGGGGTTTACAATGAGCAGTTCTTC. It encodes CASSEPRGEGVYNEQFF. The entire variable domain, with the rest obtained from reference TRBV9 and TRBJ2-1, is as follows: DSGVTQTPKHLITATGQRVTLRCSPRSGDLSVYWYQQSLDQGLQFLIQYYNGEERAKGNILERFSAQQFPDLHSELNLSSLELGDSALYFCASSEPRGEGVYNEQFFGPGTRLTVL.

This clonotype was found many times. The genes are TRBV9 and TRBJ2-1, with 9 bases aligning to TRBD2. The CDR3 has 16 residues. V trimming: 4 bases; J trimming: 1 base; junction bases outside the gene matches: 6. The germline gives CDR1 SGDLS, CDR2 YYNGEE. The CDR3 nucleotides read TGTGCCAGCAGCCCCCGGAGCGGGAGGTCCTACAATGAGCAGTTCTTC. This encodes CASSPRSGRSYNEQFF.

This clonotype was found many times. The chain is built from TRBV9 and TRBJ2-3; 10 bases agree with TRBD2. The CDR3 spans 19 residues. Trimming removed 0 bases from V and 0 bases from J; junction bases left unmatched: 10. CDR1 is SGDLS and CDR2 is YYNGEE in the germline V gene. The DNA of the CDR3 is TGTGCCAGCAGCGTAGCAGGGGGCAGGACTAGCGGTAGCACAGATACGCAGTATTTT. Protein: CASSVAGGRTSGSTDTQYF.

At least ten counts were recorded for this clonotype. This chain uses TRBV21-1 with TRBJ2-3; the D call in the table, TRBD1, was not verified against the DNA. TRBV21-1 constitutes a pseudogene. The length of the CDR3 is 12 residues. CDR3 region: CASRTGTDTQYF. CDR3 bases: TGTGCCAGCAGGACAGGGACAGATACGCAGTATTTT.

This clonotype was counted ten times or more. The gene calls are TRBV9 and TRBJ1-5, with no clear D. The CDR3 covers 13 residues. Germline assignment: CDR1 SGDLS and CDR2 YYNGEE. V was shortened by 5 bases and J by 4 bases, with 10 bases between the two germline ends. DNA for the CDR3: TGTGCCAGCAGTGAGGGTCCGAATCAGCCCCAGCATTTT. This sequence encodes CASSEGPNQPQHF.

This clonotype was detected many times. The J gene is TRBJ2-7, the V gene TRBV9; TRBD2 matches 7 bases. The CDR3 covers 16 residues. The V and J ends lost 1 base and 6 bases, in that order; junction bases with no gene match: 13. Germline V lookup: CDR1 SGDLS, CDR2 YYNGEE. CDR3 nucleotide sequence: TGTGCCAGCAGCGTAAACCCTGTAGCGGGTCAGGGCGAGCAGTACTTC. This sequence encodes CASSVNPVAGQGEQYF.

This clonotype was detected many times. V usage is TRBV9 and J usage is TRBJ2-3; 8 bases are shared with TRBD2. Germline V gene data show CDR1 as SGDLS and CDR2 as YYNGEE. The CDR3 has 17 residues. V lost 3 bases to trimming and J lost 2 bases; unmatched junction nucleotides: 11. CDR3 coding DNA: TGTGCCAGCAGCGACTCGCCGGGAGGGAATCCCACAGATACGCAGTATTTT. This codes for CASSDSPGGNPTDTQYF. Filled out from reference TRBV9 and TRBJ2-3, the complete variable domain reads DSGVTQTPKHLITATGQRVTLRCSPRSGDLSVYWYQQSLDQGLQFLIQYYNGEERAKGNILERFSAQQFPDLHSELNLSSLELGDSALYFCASSDSPGGNPTDTQYFGPGTRLTVL.

This clonotype has at least ten counts. The rearrangement links TRBV9 to TRBJ2-1; D might be TRBD2 (6 bases). Germline lookup yields CDR1 SGDLS and CDR2 YYNGEE. The V gene lost 4 bases and the J gene lost 13 bases, with 18 bases spanning the gap. This CDR3 has 13 amino acids. In DNA, the CDR3 is TGTGCCAGCAGCTTCCGACTAGGTGGGGACCAGTTCTTC. This encodes CASSFRLGGDQFF.

Many counts were recorded for this clonotype. The gene calls are TRBV9 and TRBJ2-1, with TRBD2 identical over 10 bases. J gave up 2 bases and V 0 bases, and 17 bases lay outside the gene matches. Germline V gene sequence: CDR1 SGDLS, CDR2 YYNGEE. The CDR3 is 21 residues long. CDR3 coding DNA: TGTGCCAGCAGCGTAGGTCATAGCGGGAGGACCATTTCTCGTGCCTACAATGAGCAGTTCTTC. It specifies CASSVGHSGRTISRAYNEQFF.

As regards this clonotype: One end of the junction fails to match germline, which may point to a read error. V and J are TRBV9 and TRBJ2-1; 10 nucleotides line up with TRBD1. Looked up from germline, CDR1 is SGDLS and CDR2 is YYNGEE. The CDR3 loop spans 16 amino acids. The CDR3 region is CASSFTGTGVKNKQIF. The CDR3 DNA is TGTGCCAGCAGCTTTACCGGGACAGGGGTCAAAAATAAGCAGATCTTC. Full variable domain (outside the CDR3, taken from reference TRBV9 and TRBJ2-1): DSGVTQTPKHLITATGQRVTLRCSPRSGDLSVYWYQQSLDQGLQFLIQYYNGEERAKGNILERFSAQQFPDLHSELNLSSLELGDSALYFCASSFTGTGVKNKQIFGPGTRLTVL.

This clonotype was observed many times. This sequence joins TRBV9 and TRBJ2-5; D is uncertain. Germline loops: CDR1 SGDLS, CDR2 YYNGEE. Trimming shortened V by 3 bases and J by 5 bases, and 14 bases separated the two germline ends. The CDR3 length is 14 residues. The CDR3 DNA reads as TGTGCCAGCAGCGGACGGACCGGGTATGAGACCCAGTACTTC. Amino acid sequence: CASSGRTGYETQYF.

This clonotype was counted at least ten times. The chain carries TRBV9 and TRBJ2-1, with 9 bases matching TRBD2. Germline V gene sequence: CDR1 SGDLS, CDR2 YYNGEE. The ends lost 0 bases at V and 7 bases at J; junction bases unmatched: 14. The CDR3 is made up of 18 amino acids. The CDR3 DNA reads as TGTGCCAGCAGCGTAGCCGAAGGGGCTAGCGGGATTGGTAATGAGCAGTTCTTC. Amino acids: CASSVAEGASGIGNEQFF.

This clonotype was seen many times. The chain uses TRBV9 and TRBJ2-4; 12 nucleotides line up with TRBD1. The junction had 5 bases not matched to a gene; V was cut back by 0 bases and J by 1 base. From germline, CDR1 is SGDLS and CDR2 YYNGEE. The CDR3 sequence is 18 residues long. The CDR3 nucleotides read TGTGCCAGCAGCGTAGGCCCGGGACAGGGGGCGGCCAAAAACATTCAGTACTTC. Its translation is CASSVGPGQGAAKNIQYF.